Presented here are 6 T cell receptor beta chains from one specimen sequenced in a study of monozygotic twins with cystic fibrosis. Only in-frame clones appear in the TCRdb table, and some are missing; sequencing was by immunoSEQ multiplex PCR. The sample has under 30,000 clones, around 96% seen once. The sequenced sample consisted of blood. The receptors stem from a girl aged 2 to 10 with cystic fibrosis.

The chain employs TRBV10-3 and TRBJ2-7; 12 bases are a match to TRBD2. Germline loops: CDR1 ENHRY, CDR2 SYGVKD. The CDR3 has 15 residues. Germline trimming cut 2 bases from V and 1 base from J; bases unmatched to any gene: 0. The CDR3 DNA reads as TGTGCCATCAGTGAGCTAGCGGGAGGGTCCTACGAGCAGTACTTC. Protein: CAISELAGGSYEQYF.

CDR3 bases: TGTGCCAGCAGGGAGGACAGGGGGGGGACTGAAGCTTTCTTT. Translation gives CASREDRGGTEAFF. V is TRBV28 and J is TRBJ1-1, with 10 nucleotides matching TRBD1. The CDR3 length is 14 residues. The V segment lost 6 bases and the J segment 5 bases; nucleotides outside the gene matches: 6. Germline values: CDR1 MDHEN, CDR2 SYDVKM. Complete variable domain (other parts from reference TRBV28 and TRBJ1-1): DVKVTQSSRYLVKRTGEKVFLECVQDMDHENMFWYRQDPGLGLRLIYFSYDVKMKEKGDIPEGYSVSREKKERFSLILESASTNQTSMYLCASREDRGGTEAFFGQGTRLTVV.

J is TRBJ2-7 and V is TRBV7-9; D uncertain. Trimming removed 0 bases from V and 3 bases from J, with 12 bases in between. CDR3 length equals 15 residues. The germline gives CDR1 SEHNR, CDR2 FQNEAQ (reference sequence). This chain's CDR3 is CASSLADKAGYEQYF. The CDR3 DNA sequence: TGTGCCAGCAGCTTAGCGGATAAGGCAGGCTACGAGCAGTACTTC.

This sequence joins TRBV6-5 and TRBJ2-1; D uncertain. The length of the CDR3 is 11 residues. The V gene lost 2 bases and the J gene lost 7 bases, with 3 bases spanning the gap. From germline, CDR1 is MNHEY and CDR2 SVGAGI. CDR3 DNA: TGTGCCAGCAGTTACGGGAATGAGCAGTTCTTC. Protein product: CASSYGNEQFF.

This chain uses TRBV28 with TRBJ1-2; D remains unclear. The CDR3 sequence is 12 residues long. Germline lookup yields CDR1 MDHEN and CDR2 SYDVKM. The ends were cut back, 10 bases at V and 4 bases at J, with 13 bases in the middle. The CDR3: CATREVSYGYTF. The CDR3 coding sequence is TGTGCCACCCGGGAGGTCTCCTATGGCTACACCTTC.

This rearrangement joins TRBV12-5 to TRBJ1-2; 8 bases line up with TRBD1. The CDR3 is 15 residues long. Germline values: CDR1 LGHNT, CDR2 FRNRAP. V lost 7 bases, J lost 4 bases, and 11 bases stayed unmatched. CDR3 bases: TGTGCTAGTGCCCTGGGGACAGGTCAGGGCTATGGCTACACCTTC. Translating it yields CASALGTGQGYGYTF. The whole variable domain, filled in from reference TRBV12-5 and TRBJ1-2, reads DARVTQTPRHKVTEMGQEVTMRCQPILGHNTVFWYRQTMMQGLELLAYFRNRAPLDDSGMPKDRFSAEMPDATLATLKIQPSEPRDSAVYFCASALGTGQGYGYTFGSGTRLTVV.